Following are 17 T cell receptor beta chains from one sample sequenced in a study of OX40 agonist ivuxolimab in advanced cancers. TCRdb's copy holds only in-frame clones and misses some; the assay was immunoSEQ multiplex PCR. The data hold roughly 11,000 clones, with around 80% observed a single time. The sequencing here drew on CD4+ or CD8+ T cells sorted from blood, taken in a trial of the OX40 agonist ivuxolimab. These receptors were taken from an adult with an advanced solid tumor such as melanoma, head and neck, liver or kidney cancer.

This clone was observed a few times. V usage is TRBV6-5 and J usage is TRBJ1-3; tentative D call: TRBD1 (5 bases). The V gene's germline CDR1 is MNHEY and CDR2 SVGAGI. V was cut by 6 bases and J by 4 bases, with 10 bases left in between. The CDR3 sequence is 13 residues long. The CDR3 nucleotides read TGTGCCAGCAGCCATCGGGGGGGAAACACCATATATTTT. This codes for CASSHRGGNTIYF.

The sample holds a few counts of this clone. The CDR3, as DNA: TGTGCCAGCAGTGCCTCTCTGACAGGGGTAAACACCATATATTTT. Encoded protein: CASSASLTGVNTIYF. The chain uses TRBV6-5 and TRBJ1-3, with TRBD1 matching 8 bases. V lost 5 bases and J lost 6; bases outside the gene matches: 9. There are 15 residues in the CDR3. From germline, CDR1 is MNHEY and CDR2 SVGAGI.

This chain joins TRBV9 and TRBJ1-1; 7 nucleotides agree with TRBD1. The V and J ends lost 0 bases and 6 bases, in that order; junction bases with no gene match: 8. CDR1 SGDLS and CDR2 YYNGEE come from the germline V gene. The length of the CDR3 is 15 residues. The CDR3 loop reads CASSVEGADPAEAFF. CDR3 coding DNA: TGTGCCAGCAGCGTAGAGGGGGCAGATCCGGCTGAAGCTTTCTTT.

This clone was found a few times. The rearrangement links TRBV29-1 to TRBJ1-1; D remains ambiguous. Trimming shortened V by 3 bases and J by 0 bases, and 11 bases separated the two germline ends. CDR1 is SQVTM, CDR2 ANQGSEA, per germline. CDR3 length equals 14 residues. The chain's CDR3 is CSVDVGSMNTEAFF. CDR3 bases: TGCAGCGTTGACGTGGGGAGCATGAACACTGAAGCTTTCTTT.

The CDR3 region is CASNGRTQYF. The CDR3 region has the DNA TGTGCCAGCAACGGTCGTACGCAGTATTTT. V and J are TRBV2 and TRBJ2-3, with D unclear. V dropped 7 bases and J dropped 8 bases, with 7 bases sitting between them. CDR1 is SNHLY and CDR2 is FYNNEI in the germline V gene. The CDR3 extends over 10 amino acids.

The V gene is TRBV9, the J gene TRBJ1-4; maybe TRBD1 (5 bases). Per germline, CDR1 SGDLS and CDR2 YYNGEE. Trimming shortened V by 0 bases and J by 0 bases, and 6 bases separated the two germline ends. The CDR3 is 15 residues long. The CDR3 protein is CASSVEGSTNEKLFF. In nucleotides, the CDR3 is TGTGCCAGCAGCGTAGAGGGGTCAACTAATGAAAAACTGTTTTTT. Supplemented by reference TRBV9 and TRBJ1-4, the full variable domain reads DSGVTQTPKHLITATGQRVTLRCSPRSGDLSVYWYQQSLDQGLQFLIQYYNGEERAKGNILERFSAQQFPDLHSELNLSSLELGDSALYFCASSVEGSTNEKLFFGSGTQLSVL.

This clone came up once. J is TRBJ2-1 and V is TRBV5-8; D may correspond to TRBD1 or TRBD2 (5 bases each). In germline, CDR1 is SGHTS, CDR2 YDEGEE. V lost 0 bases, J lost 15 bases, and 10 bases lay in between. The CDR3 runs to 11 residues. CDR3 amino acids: CASSLGRGTFF. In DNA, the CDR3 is TGTGCCAGCAGCTTGGGCCGGGGCACGTTCTTC.

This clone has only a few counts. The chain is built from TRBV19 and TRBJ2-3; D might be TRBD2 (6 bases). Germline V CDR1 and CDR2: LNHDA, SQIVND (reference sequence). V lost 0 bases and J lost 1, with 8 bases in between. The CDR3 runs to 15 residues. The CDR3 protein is CASSIDASGTDTQYF. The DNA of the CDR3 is TGTGCCAGTAGTATAGATGCTAGCGGCACAGATACGCAGTATTTT. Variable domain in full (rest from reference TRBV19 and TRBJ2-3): DGGITQSPKYLFRKEGQNVTLSCEQNLNHDAMYWYRQDPGQGLRLIYYSQIVNDFQKGDIAEGYSVSREKKESFPLTVTSAQKNPTAFYLCASSIDASGTDTQYFGPGTRLTVL.

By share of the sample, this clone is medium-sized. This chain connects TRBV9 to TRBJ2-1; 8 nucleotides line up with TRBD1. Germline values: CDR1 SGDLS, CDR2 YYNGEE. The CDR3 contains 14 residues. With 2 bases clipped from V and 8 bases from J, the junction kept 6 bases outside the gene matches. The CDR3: CASSVAGGKDEQFF. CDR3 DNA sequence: TGTGCCAGCAGCGTGGCAGGGGGCAAGGATGAGCAGTTCTTC.

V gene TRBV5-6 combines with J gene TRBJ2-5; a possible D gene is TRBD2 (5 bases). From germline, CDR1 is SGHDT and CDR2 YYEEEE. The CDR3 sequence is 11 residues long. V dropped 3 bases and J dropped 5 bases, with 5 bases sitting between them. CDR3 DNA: TGTGCCAGCAGCTGGAGGGAGACCCAGTACTTC. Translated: CASSWRETQYF.

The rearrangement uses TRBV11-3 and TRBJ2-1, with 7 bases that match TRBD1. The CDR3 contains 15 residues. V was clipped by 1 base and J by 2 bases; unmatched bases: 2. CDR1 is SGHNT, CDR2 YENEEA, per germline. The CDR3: CASSLGDRAYNEQFF. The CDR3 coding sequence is TGTGCCAGCAGCTTAGGCGACAGGGCCTACAATGAGCAGTTCTTC.

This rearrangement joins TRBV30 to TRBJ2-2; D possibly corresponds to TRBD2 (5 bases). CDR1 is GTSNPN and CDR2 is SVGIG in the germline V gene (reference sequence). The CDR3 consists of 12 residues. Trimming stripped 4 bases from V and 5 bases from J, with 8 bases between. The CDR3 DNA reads TGTGCCTGGAATCGAGGGACCGGGGAGCTGTTTTTT. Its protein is CAWNRGTGELFF.

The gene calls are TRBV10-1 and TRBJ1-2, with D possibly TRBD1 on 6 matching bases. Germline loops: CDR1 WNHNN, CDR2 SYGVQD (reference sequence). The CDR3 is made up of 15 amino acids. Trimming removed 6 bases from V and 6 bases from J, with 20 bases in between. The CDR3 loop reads CASRDRDTQVDGYTF. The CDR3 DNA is TGCGCCAGCAGAGACCGGGACACACAAGTGGATGGCTACACCTTC.

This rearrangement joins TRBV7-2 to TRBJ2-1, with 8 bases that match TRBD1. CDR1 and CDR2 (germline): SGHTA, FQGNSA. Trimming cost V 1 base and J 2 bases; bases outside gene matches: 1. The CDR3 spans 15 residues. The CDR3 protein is CASSLGTGPYNEQFF. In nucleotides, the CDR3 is TGTGCCAGCAGCTTAGGGACAGGGCCCTACAATGAGCAGTTCTTC.

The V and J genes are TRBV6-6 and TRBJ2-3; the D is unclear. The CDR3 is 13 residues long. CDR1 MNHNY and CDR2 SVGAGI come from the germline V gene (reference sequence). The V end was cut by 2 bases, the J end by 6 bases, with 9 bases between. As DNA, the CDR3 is TGTGCCAGCAGTTACCATAGTGCCGATACGCAGTATTTT. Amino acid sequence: CASSYHSADTQYF.

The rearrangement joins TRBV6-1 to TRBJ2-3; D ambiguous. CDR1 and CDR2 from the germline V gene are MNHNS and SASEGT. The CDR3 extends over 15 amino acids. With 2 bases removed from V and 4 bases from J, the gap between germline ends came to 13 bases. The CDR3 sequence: CASSERPGEADTQYF. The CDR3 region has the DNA TGTGCCAGCAGTGAAAGACCCGGAGAGGCAGATACGCAGTATTTT.

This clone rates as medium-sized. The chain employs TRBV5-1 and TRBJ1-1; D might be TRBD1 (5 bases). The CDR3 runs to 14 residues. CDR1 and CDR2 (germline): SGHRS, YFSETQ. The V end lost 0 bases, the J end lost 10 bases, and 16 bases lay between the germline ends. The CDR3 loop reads CASSLDVRGEGAFF. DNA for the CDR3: TGCGCCAGCAGCTTGGATGTGAGGGGCGAAGGAGCTTTCTTT.